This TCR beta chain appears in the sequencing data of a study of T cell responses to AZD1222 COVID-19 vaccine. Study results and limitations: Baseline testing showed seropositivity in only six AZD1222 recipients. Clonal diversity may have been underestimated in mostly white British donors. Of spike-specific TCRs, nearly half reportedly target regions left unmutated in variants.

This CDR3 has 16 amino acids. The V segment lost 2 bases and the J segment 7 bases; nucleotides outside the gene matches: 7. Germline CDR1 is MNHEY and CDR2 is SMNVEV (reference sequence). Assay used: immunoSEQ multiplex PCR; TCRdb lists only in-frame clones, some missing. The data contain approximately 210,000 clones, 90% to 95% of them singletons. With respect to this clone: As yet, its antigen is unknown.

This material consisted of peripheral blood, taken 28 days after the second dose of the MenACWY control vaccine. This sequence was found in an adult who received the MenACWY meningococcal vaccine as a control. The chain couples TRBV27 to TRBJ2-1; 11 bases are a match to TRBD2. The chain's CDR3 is CASSLRVAGGLNEQFF. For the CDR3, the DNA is TGTGCCAGCAGTTTAAGGGTAGCGGGGGGGCTGAATGAGCAGTTCTTC.